The present TCR beta chain was sequenced within a study of OX40 agonist ivuxolimab in advanced cancers. The wider study: Dose-escalation subjects each had hepatocellular carcinoma, melanoma, renal cell or head and neck cancer.

Points on this clone: Its antigen remains unidentified.

Patients had blood sampled at baseline and again on cycle 4 day 1 and cycle 7 day 1. Study-wide results and caveats: Clonal expansion in partial responders at 0.1-3.0 mg/kg ranked among the lowest. Expanded peripheral T cell antigen specificity was not determined.

The CDR3 runs to 14 residues. The V gene lost 3 bases and the J gene lost 4 bases, with 10 bases spanning the gap. Germline V lookup: CDR1 SGDLS, CDR2 YYNGEE. Clones were read by immunoSEQ multiplex PCR, and TCRdb kept only the in-frame ones, dropping some. Here the sample spans 48,000 or so clones, approximately 81% being singletons. The chain recombines TRBV9 with TRBJ2-2; perhaps TRBD1 as D (6 bases). This receptor was obtained from an adult with an advanced solid tumor such as melanoma, head and neck, liver or kidney cancer. The sample here was CD4+ or CD8+ T cells sorted from blood, taken in a trial of the OX40 agonist ivuxolimab. CDR3 nucleotides: TGTGCCAGCAGCGCCAGGGGACCCACCGGGGAGCTGTTTTTT. It codes for CASSARGPTGELFF.